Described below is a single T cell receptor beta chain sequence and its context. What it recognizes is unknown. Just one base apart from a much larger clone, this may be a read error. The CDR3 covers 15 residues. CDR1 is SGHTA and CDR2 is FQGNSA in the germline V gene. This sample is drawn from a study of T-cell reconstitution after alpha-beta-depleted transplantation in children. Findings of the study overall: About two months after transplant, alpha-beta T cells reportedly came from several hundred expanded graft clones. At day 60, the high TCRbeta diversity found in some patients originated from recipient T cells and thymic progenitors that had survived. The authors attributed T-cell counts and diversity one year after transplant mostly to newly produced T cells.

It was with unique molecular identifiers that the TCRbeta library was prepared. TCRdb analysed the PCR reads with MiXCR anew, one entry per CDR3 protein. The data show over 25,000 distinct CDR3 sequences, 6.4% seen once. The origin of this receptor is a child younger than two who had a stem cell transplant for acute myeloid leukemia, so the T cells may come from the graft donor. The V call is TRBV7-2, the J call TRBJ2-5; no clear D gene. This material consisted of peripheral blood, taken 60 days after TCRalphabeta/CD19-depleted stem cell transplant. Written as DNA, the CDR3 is TGTGCCAGCAGCTTACCCGGCCCGTACCAAGAGACCAAGTACTTC. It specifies CASSLPGPYQETKYF. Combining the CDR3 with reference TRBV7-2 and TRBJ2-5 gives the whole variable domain GAGVSQSPSNKVTEKGKDVELRCDPISGHTALYWYRQSLGQGLEFLIYFQGNSAPDKSGLPSDRFSAERTGGSVSTLTIQRTQQEDSAVYLCASSLPGPYQETKYFGPGTRLLVL.